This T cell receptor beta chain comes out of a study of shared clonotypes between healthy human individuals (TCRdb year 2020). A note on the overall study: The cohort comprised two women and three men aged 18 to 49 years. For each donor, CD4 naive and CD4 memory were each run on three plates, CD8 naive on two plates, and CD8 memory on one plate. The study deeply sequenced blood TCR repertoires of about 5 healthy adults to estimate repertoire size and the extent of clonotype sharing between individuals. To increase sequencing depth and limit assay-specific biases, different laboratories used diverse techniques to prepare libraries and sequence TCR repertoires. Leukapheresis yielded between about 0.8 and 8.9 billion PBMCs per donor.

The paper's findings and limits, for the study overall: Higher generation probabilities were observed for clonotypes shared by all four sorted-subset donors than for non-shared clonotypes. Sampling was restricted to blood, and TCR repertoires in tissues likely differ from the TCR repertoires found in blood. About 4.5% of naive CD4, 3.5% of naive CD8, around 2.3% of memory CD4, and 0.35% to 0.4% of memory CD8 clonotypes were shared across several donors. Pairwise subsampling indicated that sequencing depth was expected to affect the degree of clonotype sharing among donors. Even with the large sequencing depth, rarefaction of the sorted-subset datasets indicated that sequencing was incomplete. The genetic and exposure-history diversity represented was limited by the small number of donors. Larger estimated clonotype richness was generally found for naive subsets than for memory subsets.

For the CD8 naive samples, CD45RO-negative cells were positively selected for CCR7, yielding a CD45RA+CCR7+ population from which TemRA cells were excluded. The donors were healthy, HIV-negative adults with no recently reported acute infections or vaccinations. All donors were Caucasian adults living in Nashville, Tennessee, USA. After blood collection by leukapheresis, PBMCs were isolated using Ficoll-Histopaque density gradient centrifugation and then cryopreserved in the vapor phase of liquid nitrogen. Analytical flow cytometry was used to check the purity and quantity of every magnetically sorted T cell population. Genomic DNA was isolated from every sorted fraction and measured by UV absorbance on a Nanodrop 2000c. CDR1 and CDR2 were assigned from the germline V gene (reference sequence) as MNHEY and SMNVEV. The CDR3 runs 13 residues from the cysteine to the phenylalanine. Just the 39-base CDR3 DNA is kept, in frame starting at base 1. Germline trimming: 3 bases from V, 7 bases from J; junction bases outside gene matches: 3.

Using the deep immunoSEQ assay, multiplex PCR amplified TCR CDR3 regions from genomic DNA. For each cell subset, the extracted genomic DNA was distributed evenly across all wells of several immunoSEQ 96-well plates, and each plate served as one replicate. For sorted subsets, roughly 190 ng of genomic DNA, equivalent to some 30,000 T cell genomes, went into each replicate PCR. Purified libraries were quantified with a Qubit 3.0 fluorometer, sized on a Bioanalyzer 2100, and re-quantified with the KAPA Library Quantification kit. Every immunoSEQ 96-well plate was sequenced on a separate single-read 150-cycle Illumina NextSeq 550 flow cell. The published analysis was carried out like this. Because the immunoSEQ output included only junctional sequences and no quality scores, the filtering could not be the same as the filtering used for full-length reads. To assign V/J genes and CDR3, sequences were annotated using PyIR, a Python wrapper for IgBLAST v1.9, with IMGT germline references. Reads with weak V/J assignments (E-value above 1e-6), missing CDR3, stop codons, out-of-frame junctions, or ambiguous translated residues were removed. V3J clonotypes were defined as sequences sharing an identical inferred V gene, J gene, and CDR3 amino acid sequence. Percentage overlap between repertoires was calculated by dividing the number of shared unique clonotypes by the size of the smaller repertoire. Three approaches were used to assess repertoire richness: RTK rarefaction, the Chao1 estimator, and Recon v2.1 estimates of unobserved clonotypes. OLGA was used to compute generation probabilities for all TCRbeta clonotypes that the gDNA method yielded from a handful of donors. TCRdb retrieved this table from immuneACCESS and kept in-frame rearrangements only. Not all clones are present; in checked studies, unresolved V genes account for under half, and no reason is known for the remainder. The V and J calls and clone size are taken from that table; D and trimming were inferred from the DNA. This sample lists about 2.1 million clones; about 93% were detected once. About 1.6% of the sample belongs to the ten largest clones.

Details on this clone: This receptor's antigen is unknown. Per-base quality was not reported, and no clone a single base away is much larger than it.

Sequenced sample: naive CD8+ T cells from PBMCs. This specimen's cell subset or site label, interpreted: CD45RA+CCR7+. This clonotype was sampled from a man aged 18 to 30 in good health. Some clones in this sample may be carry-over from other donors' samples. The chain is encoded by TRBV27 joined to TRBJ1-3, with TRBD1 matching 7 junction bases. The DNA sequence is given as TGTGCCAGCAGTTTTAAAGGGGGCAACACCATATATTTT. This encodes CASSFKGGNTIYF.